The entry below describes one T cell receptor beta chain. Its matching antigen is unknown. Sequencing was performed with immunoSEQ multiplex PCR; in TCRdb, only in-frame clones are kept and a portion is missing. This table has about 93,000 clones, just under 80% appearing once. This sample is part of a study of PD-1 blockade in classical Hodgkin lymphoma. Notes on the study in general: Before treatment, TCR diversity in newly diagnosed patients was reportedly lower than in healthy donors. Patients with a complete response exhibited baseline diversity comparable to newly diagnosed patients. Those patients who began receiving nivolumab less than 1 year after ASCT had lower diversity, and they were excluded.

Time point of the sample: cycle 4 day 1 (C4D1), after around six weeks of nivolumab. Brentuximab vedotin exposure varied among the patients, all of whom had relapsed after autologous stem cell transplantation. The CDR3 spans 15 residues. Germline-derived CDR1 and CDR2 are SGHDT and YYEEEE. Unmatched junction bases numbered 10, after V lost 4 bases and J lost 3 bases. The source was peripheral blood mononuclear cells (PBMCs), collected before the fourth cycle of nivolumab. The chain uses TRBV5-6 and TRBJ2-7; 7 bases are a match to TRBD1. The TCR comes from a human donor with classical Hodgkin lymphoma. CDR3 coding DNA: TGTGCCAGCAGCCCGAGCCCGACAGGGTACTACGAGCAGTACTTC. The encoded protein is CASSPSPTGYYEQYF.